This passage covers 25 T cell receptor beta chains from one sample sequenced in a study of blood T cells in healthy people across ages (dated by TCRdb to between 2014 and 2016). The method was 5' RACE. The instrument given in TCRdb is Illumina HiSeq 2500. A second PCR of about 7 to 12 cycles was run with a J-beta primer mix and a sample-barcoded 5' primer. The public reads were reprocessed in TCRdb via fastp at Q25 and MiXCR, keeping in-frame beta chains. Duplicate CDR3 protein sequences are folded into a single record with the most common DNA and genes. Within this sample are roughly 700,000 distinct CDR3 sequences, with roughly 32% of them counted one time only. 15% of the sample is in the top ten clones. The sample taken for sequencing was blood. These receptors all come from a woman of 80 years or more in good health. Donor details come from another sample of the same person, matched by shared clones.

This clonotype was seen repeatedly, ten times or more. This sequence joins TRBV20-1 and TRBJ2-1; D may be TRBD2 (6 bases). Germline CDR1 is DFQATT and CDR2 is SNEGSKA (reference sequence). The CDR3 runs to 15 residues. V was cut by 0 bases and J by 13 bases, with 22 bases left in between. The chain's CDR3 is CSARDSGGTVETQFF. The CDR3 coding sequence is TGCAGTGCTAGAGATAGCGGAGGAACGGTGGAGACCCAGTTCTTC.

In the case of this clonotype: This may be a read error: a much more frequent sequence differs by one nucleotide. This chain connects TRBV6-6 to TRBJ1-6; D unresolved. This CDR3 spans 14 amino acids. The germline V gene encodes CDR1 MNHNY and CDR2 SVGAGI (reference sequence). The CDR3 DNA reads as TGTGCCGGCAGTTACTCCCATCGGGATTCACCCCTCCACTTT. Its protein product is CAGSYSHRDSPLHF.

Points on this clonotype: This CDR3 fails to terminate in the conserved phenylalanine or tryptophan, so it likely reflects a read error. It is unclear where the CDR3 begins or ends on the DNA, so no DNA is shown, and the CDR3 is as TCRdb lists it. V and J are TRBV5-4 and TRBJ2-6; the listed D gene, TRBD1, was not tested against the DNA. The CDR3 length is 15 residues, termini included. The germline gives CDR1 SGHNT, CDR2 YYREEE (reference sequence). The CDR3: CASSLGSPGANVRTS.

This clonotype was seen at least ten times. The chain recombines TRBV29-1 with TRBJ1-1, with D uncertain. This CDR3 spans 10 amino acids. V shed 6 bases and J shed 1 base, with 3 bases lying between them. CDR1 and CDR2 (germline): SQVTM, ANQGSEA. The CDR3 here is CSVQNTEAFF. The CDR3 DNA follows: TGCAGCGTGCAGAACACTGAAGCTTTCTTT.

Worth noting for this clonotype: One base away lies a much larger clone, so this may be a sequencing read error. The chain's CDR3 is CAGTPSGRRETQYF. In nucleotides, the CDR3 is TGTGCCGGCACCCCCTCGGGGAGACGAGAGACCCAGTACTTC. The V gene is TRBV6-6, the J gene TRBJ2-5; tentative D call: TRBD2 (5 bases). Trimming pared 11 bases from V and 4 bases from J, leaving 20 bases between. In germline, CDR1 is MNHNY, CDR2 SVGAGI (reference sequence). This CDR3 region has 14 residues.

This clonotype was counted ten times or more. This sequence joins TRBV2 and TRBJ2-1; 12 bases align to TRBD2. The CDR3 length is 14 residues. From germline, CDR1 is SNHLY and CDR2 FYNNEI. J lost 13 bases, V lost 2 bases, and 6 bases had no gene match. In DNA form, the CDR3 reads TGTGCCAGCAGTGAACCGACTAGCGGGGGCAATCAGTTCTTC. It specifies CASSEPTSGGNQFF.

The V and J genes are TRBV5-1 and TRBJ1-4; D is unresolved. From germline, CDR1 is SGHRS and CDR2 YFSETQ. V gave up 4 bases and J gave up 7 bases, with 14 bases separating them. The CDR3 has 14 amino acids. The CDR3 here is CASSRLTPPEKLFF. Written as DNA, the CDR3 is TGCGCCAGCAGCCGTTTGACGCCGCCTGAAAAACTGTTTTTT.

This clonotype occurred many times. This sequence joins TRBV5-1 and TRBJ1-2; the D is unclear. The CDR3 loop spans 12 amino acids. Trimming took 7 bases from V and 2 from J, leaving 9 bases between them. Per the germline V gene, CDR1 is SGHRS and CDR2 is YFSETQ. CDR3 sequence (DNA): TGCGCCAGCGGGAGAGGAAACTATGGCTACACCTTC. Translating gives CASGRGNYGYTF. Combining the CDR3 with reference TRBV5-1 and TRBJ1-2 gives the whole variable domain KAGVTQTPRYLIKTRGQQVTLSCSPISGHRSVSWYQQTPGQGLQFLFEYFSETQRNKGNFPGRFSGRQFSNSRSEMNVSTLELGDSALYLCASGRGNYGYTFGSGTRLTVV.

This clonotype was seen ten or more times. CDR3 loop: CASSLVPGTSIADTQYF. CDR3 nucleotide sequence: TGTGCCAGCAGCTTGGTCCCCGGGACTAGCATCGCAGATACGCAGTATTTT. V is TRBV5-6 and J is TRBJ2-3, with 9 positions matching TRBD2. V lost 0 bases to trimming and J lost 4 bases; unmatched junction nucleotides: 9. The CDR3 extends over 17 amino acids. Germline loops: CDR1 SGHDT, CDR2 YYEEEE.

The CDR3 coding sequence is TGCGCCAGCAGCCAAGCTATAGCGGCCACCTACAATGAGCAGTACTTC. This codes for CASSQAIAATYNEQYF. This chain connects TRBV4-1 to TRBJ2-1; TRBD2 is a possible D gene (6 bases). Matching the DNA end better, TRBJ2-7 makes the J call doubtful. Germline V gene lookup returns CDR1 MGHRA and CDR2 YSYEKL. The CDR3 spans 16 residues.

This clonotype was observed a few times. The chain links TRBV11-2 to TRBJ2-5; maybe TRBD2 (5 bases). The germline gives CDR1 SGHAT, CDR2 FQNNGV. The V end was cut by 5 bases, the J end by 5 bases, with 18 bases between. The CDR3 length is 15 residues. The CDR3 DNA reads TGTGCCAGCAGCCTAGTTCGGGGTATTGGGGAGACCCAGTACTTC. Its protein product is CASSLVRGIGETQYF.

Ten or more counts support this clonotype. The genes are TRBV20-1 and TRBJ2-7; TRBD1 matches 8 bases. The CDR3 covers 13 residues. Germline V CDR1 and CDR2: DFQATT, SNEGSKA (reference sequence). Trimming cost V 5 bases and J 3 bases; bases outside gene matches: 6. This chain's CDR3 is CSALGQGGYEQYF. The CDR3 coding sequence is TGCAGTGCTCTCGGACAGGGTGGCTACGAGCAGTACTTC.

The chain joins TRBV5-1 to TRBJ2-6, with a tentative D call TRBD1 (6 bases). The germline gives CDR1 SGHRS, CDR2 YFSETQ. The CDR3 loop spans 18 amino acids. V lost 7 bases and J lost 3, with 23 bases in between. In DNA, the CDR3 is TGCGCCAGCCGTTTGGGCCAGGGGATTACAGGTGGGGCCAACGTCCTGACTTTC. It encodes CASRLGQGITGGANVLTF.

This clonotype showed up many times. V gene TRBV5-1 combines with J gene TRBJ1-2, with 9 bases identical to TRBD1. This CDR3 has 14 residues. V lost 1 base to trimming and J lost 7 bases; unmatched junction nucleotides: 5. Germline assignment: CDR1 SGHRS and CDR2 YFSETQ. DNA for the CDR3: TGCGCCAGCAGCTTGCTGGGACAGGGCTCTGGCTACACCTTC. Its translation: CASSLLGQGSGYTF.

A single count supports this clonotype. The germline gene is not matched at one end of the junction; a read error may be the cause. V is TRBV5-1 and J is TRBJ2-3; 11 bases are a match to TRBD2. The germline V gene encodes CDR1 SGHRS and CDR2 YFSETQ. This CDR3 is built from 15 residues. CDR3 nucleotides: TGCGCCAGCGGCCCTAGCGGGGGGAACACAGATAGGCAGTATTTT. It specifies CASGPSGGNTDRQYF.

The rearrangement links TRBV10-2 to TRBJ2-4; 8 nucleotides align to TRBD1. The CDR3 contains 12 residues. Unmatched junction bases numbered 0, after V lost 6 bases and J lost 5 bases. Germline CDR1 WSHSY, CDR2 SAAADI. The CDR3 region has the DNA TGCGCCAGCAGGGGACAGGAAAACATTCAGTACTTC. Amino acids: CASRGQENIQYF.

In its sample, this clonotype was seen once. A read error may explain this, as a much larger clone is one base away. The chain uses TRBV2 and TRBJ2-3; 10 positions match TRBD1. Germline assignment: CDR1 SNHLY and CDR2 FYNNEI. The CDR3 has 15 residues. The CDR3 is CARSLDRGETDTQYF. The DNA of the CDR3 is TGTGCCCGCAGTTTGGACAGGGGGGAAACAGATACGCAGTATTTT. Using reference TRBV2 and TRBJ2-3 for the parts outside the CDR3, the full variable domain is EPEVTQTPSHQVTQMGQEVILRCVPISNHLYFYWYRQILGQKVEFLVSFYNNEISEKSEIFDDQFSVERPDGSNFTLKIRSTKLEDSAMYFCARSLDRGETDTQYFGPGTRLTVL.

This clonotype was counted ten times or more. The rearrangement joins TRBV12-3 or TRBV12-4 to TRBJ1-1; possible D gene TRBD1, 5 bases. V was trimmed by 5 bases and J by 6 bases, leaving 7 bases between them. This CDR3 is 11 amino acids long. The CDR3 DNA sequence: TGTGCCAGCAGTCAGGGAGCTGAAGCTTTCTTT. It is translated as CASSQGAEAFF.

This clonotype has a handful of counts. The V and J genes are TRBV6-2 or TRBV6-3 and TRBJ2-3, with 13 positions matching TRBD2. The V gene end was trimmed by 2 bases and the J gene end by 6 bases; junction bases not matched to a gene: 8. This CDR3 is 17 amino acids long. Germline V gives CDR1 MNHEY, CDR2 SVGEGT. The CDR3 bases are TGTGCCAGCAGTTACGGGACTAGCGGGGTACTCCCGGATACGCAGTATTTT. This translates into CASSYGTSGVLPDTQYF.

The chain recombines TRBV30 with TRBJ1-1, with no clear D. The CDR3 extends over 11 amino acids. The germline V gene has CDR1 GTSNPN and CDR2 SVGIG (reference sequence). Trimming removed 0 bases from V and 8 bases from J, with 7 bases in between. In nucleotides, the CDR3 is TGTGCCTGGAGTGTCTTAGGCGAAGCTTTCTTT. This gives the protein CAWSVLGEAFF.

This clonotype showed up just a few times. V usage is TRBV4-1 and J usage is TRBJ1-4; the D is unclear. The CDR3 extends over 17 amino acids. The V end lost 1 base, the J end lost 7 bases, and 19 bases lay between the germline ends. Germline V lookup: CDR1 MGHRA, CDR2 YSYEKL. CDR3 DNA: TGCGCCAGCAGCCAAGCCACCTTTAAGGTGATGGGTGAAAAACTGTTTTTT. Its translation: CASSQATFKVMGEKLFF.

This rearrangement joins TRBV10-3 to TRBJ2-1, with 8 positions matching TRBD2. CDR1 and CDR2 from the germline V gene are ENHRY and SYGVKD. J gave up 7 bases and V 7 bases, and 6 bases lay outside the gene matches. This CDR3 spans 13 amino acids. This CDR3 reads CAITEGGGNEQFF. The CDR3 DNA is TGTGCCATCACCGAGGGCGGGGGGAATGAGCAGTTCTTC.

This clonotype was detected only a few times. A much larger clone sits a single nucleotide away, making a read error possible. This chain joins TRBV5-1 and TRBJ1-2; TRBD1 is a possible D gene (5 bases). Germline CDR1 SGHRS, CDR2 YFSETQ. The CDR3 is 14 amino acids. DNA of the CDR3: TGCGCCAGCAGCTTGACAAGGGGTGACTATGGCCACACCTTC. It codes for CASSLTRGDYGHTF. Supplemented by reference TRBV5-1 and TRBJ1-2, the full variable domain reads KAGVTQTPRYLIKTRGQQVTLSCSPISGHRSVSWYQQTPGQGLQFLFEYFSETQRNKGNFPGRFSGRQFSNSRSEMNVSTLELGDSALYLCASSLTRGDYGHTFGSGTRLTVV.

This clonotype was counted at least ten times. The chain employs TRBV10-3 and TRBJ1-1; D possibly corresponds to TRBD1 (6 bases). The CDR3 is 15 amino acids. V shed 5 bases and J shed 1 base, with 14 bases lying between them. CDR1 and CDR2 (germline): ENHRY, SYGVKD. DNA of the CDR3: TGTGCCATCAGTACAACAGGGTTACCGAACACTGAAGCTTTCTTT. It translates to CAISTTGLPNTEAFF.

This clonotype was found once. This chain links TRBV7-8 with TRBJ1-1, with TRBD1 identical over 7 bases. Per germline, CDR1 SGHVS and CDR2 FQNEAQ. V dropped 6 bases and J dropped 0; count of bases not matched to a gene: 4. The CDR3 extends over 14 amino acids. CDR3: CASRQTGLNTEAFF. DNA of the CDR3: TGTGCCAGCAGGCAGACAGGGTTGAACACTGAAGCTTTCTTT. The complete variable domain, with remaining parts taken from reference TRBV7-8 and TRBJ1-1, reads GAGVSQSPRYKVAKRGQDVALRCDPISGHVSLFWYQQALGQGPEFLTYFQNEAQLDKSGLPSDRFFAERPEGSVSTLKIQRTQQEDSAVYLCASRQTGLNTEAFFGQGTRLTVV.